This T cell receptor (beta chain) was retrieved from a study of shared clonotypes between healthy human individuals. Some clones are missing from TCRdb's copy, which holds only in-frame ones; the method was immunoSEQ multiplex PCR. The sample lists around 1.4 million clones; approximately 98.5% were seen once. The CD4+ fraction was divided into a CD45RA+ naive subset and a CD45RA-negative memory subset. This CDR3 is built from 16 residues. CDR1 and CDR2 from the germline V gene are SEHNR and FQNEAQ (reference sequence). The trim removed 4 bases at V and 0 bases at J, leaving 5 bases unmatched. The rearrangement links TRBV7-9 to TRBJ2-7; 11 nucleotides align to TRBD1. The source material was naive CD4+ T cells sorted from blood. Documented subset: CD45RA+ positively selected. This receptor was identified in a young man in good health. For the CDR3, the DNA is TGTGCCAGCAGCTGGGATGGGACAGGGGGCTCCTACGAGCAGTACTTC. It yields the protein CASSWDGTGGSYEQYF.